The 14 T cell receptor beta chains listed next were all sequenced from one sample in a study of T-cell memory formation after mild COVID-19. In TCRdb, the 5' RACE reads were re-called with MiXCR into one record per CDR3 protein. The sample has a few hundred thousand distinct CDR3 sequences, 15% to 20% seen once. Sample: PBMCs or a T cell subset sorted from them (not recorded which). The receptor source for this set is a man aged 18 to 30 who had mild COVID-19 (a few samples of this study predate the infection). Cell type and time point are not known.

The CDR3 DNA follows: TGCGCCAGCAGCGAGGCTCACGGGGGCTCCTACAATGAGCAGTTCTTC. Its translation: CASSEAHGGSYNEQFF. The V and J genes are TRBV5-1 and TRBJ2-1, with D perhaps TRBD2 (6 bases). V was pared by 4 bases and J by 0 bases, with 14 bases between. The CDR3 has 16 amino acids. The germline CDR1 and CDR2 sequences are SGHRS and YFSETQ.

The table lists this clonotype with a few counts. V and J are TRBV7-2 and TRBJ2-3; 14 bases map to TRBD2. The CDR3 extends over 16 amino acids. Germline loops: CDR1 SGHTA, CDR2 FQGNSA. The junction had 6 bases not matched to a gene; V was cut back by 5 bases and J by 5 bases. This chain's CDR3 is CASSPGLAGGIDTQYF. CDR3 sequence (DNA): TGTGCCAGCAGCCCTGGACTAGCGGGGGGCATAGATACGCAGTATTTT.

V and J are TRBV14 and TRBJ1-2; TRBD1 is a possible D gene (6 bases). The germline V gene encodes CDR1 SGHDN and CDR2 FVKESK. The ends were cut back, 0 bases at V and 13 bases at J, with 18 bases in the middle. The CDR3 consists of 14 residues. The CDR3 nucleotides read TGTGCCAGCAGCCAAGAAAAGGGCAGGGGAAGTTCCACCTTC. Residues: CASSQEKGRGSSTF.

The V call is TRBV5-1, the J call TRBJ2-7; no clear D. Germline V CDR1 and CDR2: SGHRS, YFSETQ. V was clipped by 0 bases and J by 7 bases, with 8 bases between them. The CDR3 totals 12 residues. CDR3 in amino acids: CASSLGTWEQYF. CDR3 nucleotides: TGCGCCAGCAGCTTGGGAACTTGGGAGCAGTACTTC.

This clonotype was counted a few times. The genes are TRBV7-8 and TRBJ2-7; TRBD1 aligns across 7 bases. V lost 1 base, J lost 4 bases, and 10 bases stayed unmatched. The CDR3 covers 16 residues. Germline values: CDR1 SGHVS, CDR2 FQNEAQ. The CDR3 here is CASSLGGIRQGYEQYV. The CDR3 nucleotides read TGTGCCAGCAGCTTAGGGGGGATAAGACAGGGTTACGAGCAGTACGTC.

The chain couples TRBV4-2 to TRBJ2-3; 7 nucleotides align to TRBD2. In germline, CDR1 is LGHNA, CDR2 YNFKEQ. V shed 0 bases and J 4 bases; nucleotides not matched to a gene: 13. CDR3 length: 18 amino acids. The chain's CDR3 is CASSQEGRVAGQADTQYF. DNA of the CDR3: TGTGCCAGCAGCCAAGAAGGACGGGTAGCGGGTCAGGCAGATACGCAGTATTTT.

V usage is TRBV19 and J usage is TRBJ2-7, with D possibly TRBD1 on 5 matching bases. The germline V gene has CDR1 LNHDA and CDR2 SQIVND (reference sequence). This CDR3 is 13 amino acids long. Trimming removed 1 base at V and 6 bases at J, with 10 bases between. The CDR3 coding sequence is TGTGCCAGTAGTATAGGGGGCGGCGGCGAGCAGTACTTC. Residues: CASSIGGGGEQYF.

This clonotype was seen repeatedly, ten times or more. This chain uses TRBV7-9 with TRBJ2-5, with D hard to call. The CDR3 spans 16 residues. Trimming took 5 bases from V and 3 from J, leaving 19 bases between them. The germline gives CDR1 SEHNR, CDR2 FQNEAQ (reference sequence). For the CDR3, the DNA is TGTGCCAGCAGCCCCTCGAGCGCAGACCCAAAAGAGACCCAGTACTTC. It is translated as CASSPSSADPKETQYF. The variable domain in full, completed from reference TRBV7-9 and TRBJ2-5, reads DTGVSQNPRHKITKRGQNVTFRCDPISEHNRLYWYRQTLGQGPEFLTYFQNEAQLEKSRLLSDRFSAERPKGSFSTLEIQRTEQGDSAMYLCASSPSSADPKETQYFGPGTRLLVL.

The chain carries TRBV11-2 and TRBJ2-2; 14 positions agree with TRBD2. After removal of 4 bases from V and 2 bases from J, the junction contained 6 bases not matched to a gene. Germline lookup yields CDR1 SGHAT and CDR2 FQNNGV. This CDR3 has 18 amino acids. The CDR3 DNA follows: TGTGCCAGCAGCTCGACTAGCGGGGGGGAATCTAACACCGGGGAGCTGTTTTTT. This codes for CASSSTSGGESNTGELFF.

This clonotype showed up just once. This chain joins TRBV24-1 and TRBJ1-2; the match to TRBD1 covers 8 bases. Germline V gene lookup returns CDR1 KGHDR and CDR2 SFDVKD. Germline trimming cut 1 base from V and 9 bases from J; bases unmatched to any gene: 6. This CDR3 has 14 amino acids. The CDR3 here is CATSDFSDRDSYTF. CDR3 bases: TGTGCCACCAGTGATTTTTCGGACAGGGATAGCTACACCTTC.

The chain uses TRBV12-3 or TRBV12-4 and TRBJ1-1; D unclear. The length of the CDR3 is 16 residues. Deletions cut 3 bases from V and 4 bases from J, with 18 bases between. DNA for the CDR3: TGTGCCAGCAGTTTCTTCGTCGCGGGGTATTCCACTGAAGCTTTCTTT. Translation: CASSFFVAGYSTEAFF.

The chain combines TRBV2 with TRBJ2-7; TRBD2 aligns across 15 bases. Germline loops: CDR1 SNHLY, CDR2 FYNNEI. The trim removed 8 bases at V and 9 bases at J, leaving 17 bases unmatched. This CDR3 spans 17 amino acids. The CDR3, as DNA: TGTGCCAGCTTGTCGGAAGACCCCGGACTAGCGGGGGGGCTGCAGTACTTC. This codes for CASLSEDPGLAGGLQYF.

In this sample, this clonotype turned up a few times. The chain employs TRBV5-1 and TRBJ2-7; no clear D. Per germline, CDR1 SGHRS and CDR2 YFSETQ. CDR3 size: 17 residues. Between the trimmed V and J ends, which lost 0 bases and 1 base, there was a span of 17 bases. For the CDR3, the DNA is TGCGCCAGCAGCTTGGGATTAGGTCTAGACGTTTCCTACGAGCAGTACTTC. It codes for CASSLGLGLDVSYEQYF. Complete variable domain (other parts from reference TRBV5-1 and TRBJ2-7): KAGVTQTPRYLIKTRGQQVTLSCSPISGHRSVSWYQQTPGQGLQFLFEYFSETQRNKGNFPGRFSGRQFSNSRSEMNVSTLELGDSALYLCASSLGLGLDVSYEQYFGPGTRLTVT.

The J gene is TRBJ2-1, the V gene TRBV2, with no clear D. This CDR3 region has 12 residues. Per the germline V gene, CDR1 is SNHLY and CDR2 is FYNNEI. Between the trimmed V and J ends, which lost 6 bases and 12 bases, there was a span of 15 bases. DNA for the CDR3: TGTGCCAGCAGAGAACGAAAGGGAAGGCAGTTCTTC. Protein sequence: CASRERKGRQFF. Full variable domain (remainder filled in from reference TRBV2 and TRBJ2-1): EPEVTQTPSHQVTQMGQEVILRCVPISNHLYFYWYRQILGQKVEFLVSFYNNEISEKSEIFDDQFSVERPDGSNFTLKIRSTKLEDSAMYFCASRERKGRQFFGPGTRLTVL.